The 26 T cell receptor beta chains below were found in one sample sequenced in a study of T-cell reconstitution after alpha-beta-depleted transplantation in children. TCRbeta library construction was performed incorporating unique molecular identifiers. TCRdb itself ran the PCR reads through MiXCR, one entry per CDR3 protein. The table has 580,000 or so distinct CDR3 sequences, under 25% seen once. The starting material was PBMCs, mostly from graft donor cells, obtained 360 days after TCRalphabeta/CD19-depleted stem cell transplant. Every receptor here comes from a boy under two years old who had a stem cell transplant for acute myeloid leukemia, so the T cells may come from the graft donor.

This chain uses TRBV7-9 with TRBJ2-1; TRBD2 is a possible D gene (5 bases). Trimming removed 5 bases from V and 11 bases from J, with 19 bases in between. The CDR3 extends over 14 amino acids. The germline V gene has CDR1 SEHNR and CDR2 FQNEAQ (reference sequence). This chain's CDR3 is CASSAPIAGGKQFF. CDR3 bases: TGTGCCAGCAGCGCGCCTATAGCCGGAGGAAAGCAGTTCTTC.

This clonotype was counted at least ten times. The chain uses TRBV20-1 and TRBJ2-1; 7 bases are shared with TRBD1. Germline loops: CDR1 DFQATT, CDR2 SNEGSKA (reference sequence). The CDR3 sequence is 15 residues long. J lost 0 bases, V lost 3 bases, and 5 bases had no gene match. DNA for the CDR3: TGCAGTGCTAGCCACTGGGACAGCTCCTACAATGAGCAGTTCTTC. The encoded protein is CSASHWDSSYNEQFF.

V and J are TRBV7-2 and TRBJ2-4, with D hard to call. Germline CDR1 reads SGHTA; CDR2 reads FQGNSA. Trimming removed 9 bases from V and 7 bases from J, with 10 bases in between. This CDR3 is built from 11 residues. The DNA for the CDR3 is TGTGCCAGTTCGGCTTTGAACATTCAGTACTTC. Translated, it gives CASSALNIQYF. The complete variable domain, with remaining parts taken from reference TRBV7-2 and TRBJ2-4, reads GAGVSQSPSNKVTEKGKDVELRCDPISGHTALYWYRQSLGQGLEFLIYFQGNSAPDKSGLPSDRFSAERTGGSVSTLTIQRTQQEDSAVYLCASSALNIQYFGAGTRLSVL.

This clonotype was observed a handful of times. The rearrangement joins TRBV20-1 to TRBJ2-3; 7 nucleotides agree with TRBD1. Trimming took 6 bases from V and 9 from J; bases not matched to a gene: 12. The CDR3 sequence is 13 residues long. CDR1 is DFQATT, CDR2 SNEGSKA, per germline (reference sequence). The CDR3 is CSALDRLRQTQYF. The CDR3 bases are TGCAGTGCCTTGGACAGGTTGAGGCAAACGCAGTATTTT.

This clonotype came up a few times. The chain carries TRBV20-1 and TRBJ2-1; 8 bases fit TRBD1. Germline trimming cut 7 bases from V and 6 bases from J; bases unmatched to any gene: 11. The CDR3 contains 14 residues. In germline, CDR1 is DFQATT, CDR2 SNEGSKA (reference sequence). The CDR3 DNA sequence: TGCAGTGGTCAGCTGGACAGGGTGGCCAATGAGCAGTTCTTC. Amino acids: CSGQLDRVANEQFF.

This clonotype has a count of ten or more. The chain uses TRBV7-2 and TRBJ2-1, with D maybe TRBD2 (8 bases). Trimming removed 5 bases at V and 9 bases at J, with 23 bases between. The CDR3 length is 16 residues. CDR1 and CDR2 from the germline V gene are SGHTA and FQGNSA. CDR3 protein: CASSRGTRGGGSEQFF. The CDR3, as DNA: TGTGCCAGCAGCCGAGGGACTAGAGGGGGCGGGAGTGAGCAGTTCTTC.

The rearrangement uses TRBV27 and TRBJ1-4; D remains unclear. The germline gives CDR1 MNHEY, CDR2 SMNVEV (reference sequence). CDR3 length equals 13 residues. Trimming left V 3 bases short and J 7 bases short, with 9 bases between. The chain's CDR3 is CASSFGNIEKLFF. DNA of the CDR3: TGTGCCAGCAGTTTTGGCAACATTGAAAAACTGTTTTTT. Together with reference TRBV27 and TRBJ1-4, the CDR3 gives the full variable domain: EAQVTQNPRYLITVTGKKLTVTCSQNMNHEYMSWYRQDPGLGLRQIYYSMNVEVTDKGDVPEGYKVSRKEKRNFPLILESPSPNQTSLYFCASSFGNIEKLFFGSGTQLSVL.

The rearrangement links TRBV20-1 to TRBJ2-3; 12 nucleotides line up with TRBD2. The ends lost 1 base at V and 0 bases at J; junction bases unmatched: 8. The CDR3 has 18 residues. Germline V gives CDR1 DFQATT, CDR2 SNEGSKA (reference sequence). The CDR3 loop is CSARGWLAGGSSTDTQYF. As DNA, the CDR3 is TGCAGTGCTAGAGGTTGGCTAGCGGGGGGGTCTAGCACAGATACGCAGTATTTT.

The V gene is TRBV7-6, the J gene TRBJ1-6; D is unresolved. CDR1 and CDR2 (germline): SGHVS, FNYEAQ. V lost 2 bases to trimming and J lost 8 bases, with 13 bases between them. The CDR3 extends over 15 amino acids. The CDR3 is CASSLSVEGYSPLHF. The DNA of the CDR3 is TGTGCCAGCAGCTTAAGCGTGGAGGGCTATTCACCCCTCCACTTT.

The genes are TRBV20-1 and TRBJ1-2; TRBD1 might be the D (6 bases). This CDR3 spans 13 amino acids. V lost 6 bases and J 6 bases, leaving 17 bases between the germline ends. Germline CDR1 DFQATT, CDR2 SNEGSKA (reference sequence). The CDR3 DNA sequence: TGCAGTGCCCACCTACAGGGTGGGGATGGCTACACCTTC. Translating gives CSAHLQGGDGYTF.

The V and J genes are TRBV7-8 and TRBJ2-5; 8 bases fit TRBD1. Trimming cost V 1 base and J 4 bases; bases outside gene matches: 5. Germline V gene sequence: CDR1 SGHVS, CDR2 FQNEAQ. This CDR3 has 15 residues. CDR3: CASSLDGDRPETQYF. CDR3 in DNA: TGTGCCAGCAGCTTAGACGGGGACAGGCCAGAGACCCAGTACTTC.

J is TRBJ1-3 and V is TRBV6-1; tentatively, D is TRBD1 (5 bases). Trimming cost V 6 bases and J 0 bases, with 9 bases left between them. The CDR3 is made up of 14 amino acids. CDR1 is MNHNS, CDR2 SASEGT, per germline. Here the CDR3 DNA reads TGTGCCAGCAGGGCCGACAGCTCTGGAAACACCATATATTTT. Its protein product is CASRADSSGNTIYF.

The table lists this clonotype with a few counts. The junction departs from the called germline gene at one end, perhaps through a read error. The CDR3 sequence: CSVRRGPNTDTQYF. The CDR3 bases are TGCAGTGTTAGAAGGGGGCCAAACACAGATACGCAGTATTTT. This chain joins TRBV20-1 and TRBJ2-3; 7 nucleotides match TRBD1. The CDR3 runs to 14 residues. CDR1 DFQATT and CDR2 SNEGSKA come from the germline V gene (reference sequence).

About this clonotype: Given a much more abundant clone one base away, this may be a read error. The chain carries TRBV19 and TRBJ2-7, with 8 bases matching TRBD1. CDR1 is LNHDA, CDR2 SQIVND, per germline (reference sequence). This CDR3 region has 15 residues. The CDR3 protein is CATSSGDRFSYEQDF. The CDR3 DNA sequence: TGTGCCACCTCGAGTGGGGACAGGTTCTCCTACGAGCAGGACTTC.

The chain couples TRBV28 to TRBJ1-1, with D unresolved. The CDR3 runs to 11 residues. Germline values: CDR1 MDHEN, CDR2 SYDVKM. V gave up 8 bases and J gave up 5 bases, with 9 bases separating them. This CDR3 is CASEGGTEAFF. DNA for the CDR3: TGTGCCAGCGAAGGAGGGACTGAAGCTTTCTTT.

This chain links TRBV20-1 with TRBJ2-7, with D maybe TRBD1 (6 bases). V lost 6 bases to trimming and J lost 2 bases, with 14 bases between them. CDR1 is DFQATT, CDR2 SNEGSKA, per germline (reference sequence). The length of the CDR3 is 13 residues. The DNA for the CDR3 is TGCAGTGCATGCCCCAGGGGCCCCTACGAGCAGTACTTC. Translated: CSACPRGPYEQYF.

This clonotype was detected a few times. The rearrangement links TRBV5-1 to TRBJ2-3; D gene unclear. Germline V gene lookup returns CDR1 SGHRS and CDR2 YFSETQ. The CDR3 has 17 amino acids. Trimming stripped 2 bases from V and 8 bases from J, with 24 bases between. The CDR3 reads CASSFLPLVGRSGTQYF. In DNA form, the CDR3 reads TGCGCCAGCAGCTTCCTACCCCTGGTGGGCCGAAGTGGTACGCAGTATTTT. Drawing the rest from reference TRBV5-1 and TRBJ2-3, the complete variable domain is KAGVTQTPRYLIKTRGQQVTLSCSPISGHRSVSWYQQTPGQGLQFLFEYFSETQRNKGNFPGRFSGRQFSNSRSEMNVSTLELGDSALYLCASSFLPLVGRSGTQYFGPGTRLTVL.

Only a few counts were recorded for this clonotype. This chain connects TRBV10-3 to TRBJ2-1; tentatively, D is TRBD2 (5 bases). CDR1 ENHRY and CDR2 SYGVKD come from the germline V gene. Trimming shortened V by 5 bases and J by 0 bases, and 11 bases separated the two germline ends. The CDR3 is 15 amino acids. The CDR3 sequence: CAISSGRSSYNEQFF. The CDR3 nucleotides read TGTGCCATCAGTAGCGGTAGGAGCTCCTACAATGAGCAGTTCTTC.

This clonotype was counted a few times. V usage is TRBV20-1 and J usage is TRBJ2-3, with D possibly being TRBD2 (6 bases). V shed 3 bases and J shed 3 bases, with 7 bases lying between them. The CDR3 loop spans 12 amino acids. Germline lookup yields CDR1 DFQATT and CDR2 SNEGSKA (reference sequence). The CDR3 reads CSAREGTDTQYF. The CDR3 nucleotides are TGCAGTGCTAGGGAGGGGACAGATACGCAGTATTTT.

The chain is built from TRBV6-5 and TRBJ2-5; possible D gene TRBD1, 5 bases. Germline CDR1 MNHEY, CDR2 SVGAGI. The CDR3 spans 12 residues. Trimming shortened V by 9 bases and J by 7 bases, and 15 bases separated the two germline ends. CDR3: CASGPQGGTQYF. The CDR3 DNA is TGTGCCAGTGGTCCTCAGGGCGGGACCCAGTACTTC.

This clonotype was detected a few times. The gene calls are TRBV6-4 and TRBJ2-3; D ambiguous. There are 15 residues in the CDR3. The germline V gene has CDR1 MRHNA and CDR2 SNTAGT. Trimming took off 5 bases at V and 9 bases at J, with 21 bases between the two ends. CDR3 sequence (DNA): TGTGCCAGCAGTTACTACTTCGTCCTAGGGCCAACGCAGTATTTT. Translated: CASSYYFVLGPTQYF.

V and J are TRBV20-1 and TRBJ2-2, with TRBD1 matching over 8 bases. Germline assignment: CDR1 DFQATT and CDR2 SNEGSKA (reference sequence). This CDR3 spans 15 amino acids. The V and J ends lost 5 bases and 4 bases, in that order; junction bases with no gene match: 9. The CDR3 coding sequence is TGCAGTGCTTACGACAGGGGAAAGGGCACCGGGGAGCTGTTTTTT. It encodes CSAYDRGKGTGELFF.

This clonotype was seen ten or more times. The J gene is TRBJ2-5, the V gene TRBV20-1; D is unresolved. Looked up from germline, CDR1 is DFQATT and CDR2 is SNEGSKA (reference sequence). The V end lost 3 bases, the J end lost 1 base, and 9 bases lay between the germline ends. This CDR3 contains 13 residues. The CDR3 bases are TGCAGTGCTAGGAGCGCCTTCCAAGAGACCCAGTACTTC. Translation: CSARSAFQETQYF.

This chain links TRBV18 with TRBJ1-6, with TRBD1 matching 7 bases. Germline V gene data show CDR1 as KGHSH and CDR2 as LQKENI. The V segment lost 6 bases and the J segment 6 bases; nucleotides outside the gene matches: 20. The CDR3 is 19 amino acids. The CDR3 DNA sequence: TGTGCCAGCTCCCCTGCTACAGGGGCCCCCTCGACATTTAATTCACCCCTCCACTTT. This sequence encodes CASSPATGAPSTFNSPLHF. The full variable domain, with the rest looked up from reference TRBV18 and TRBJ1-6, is NAGVMQNPRHLVRRRGQEARLRCSPMKGHSHVYWYRQLPEEGLKFMVYLQKENIIDESGMPKERFSAEFPKEGPSILRIQQVVRGDSAAYFCASSPATGAPSTFNSPLHFGNGTRLTVT.

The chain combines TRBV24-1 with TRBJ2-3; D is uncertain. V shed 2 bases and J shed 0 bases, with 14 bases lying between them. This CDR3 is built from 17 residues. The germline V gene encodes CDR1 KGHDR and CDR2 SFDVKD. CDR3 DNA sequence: TGTGCCACCAGTGATTCAGCTGGGGAAGAGAGCACAGATACGCAGTATTTT. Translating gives CATSDSAGEESTDTQYF.

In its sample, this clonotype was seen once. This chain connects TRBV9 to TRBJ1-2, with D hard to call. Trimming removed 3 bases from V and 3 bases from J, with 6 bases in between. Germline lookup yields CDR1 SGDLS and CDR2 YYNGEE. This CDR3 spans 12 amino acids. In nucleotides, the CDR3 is TGTGCCAGCAGCGGCCGCGACTATGGCTACACCTTC. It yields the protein CASSGRDYGYTF.